This TCR beta chain was sequenced for a study of blood T cell repertoires in COVID-19. On the study more broadly: Sources were T cells, B-cell-depleted T cells, or PBMCs; the material itself was cDNA or gDNA.

Participants were aged about 18 to 90 years, lived in 24 US areas, and enrolled virtually. For recovered donors of Cohort 3, there were two negative PCRs, clearance, or symptom resolution. Per germline, CDR1 MNHEY and CDR2 SMNVEV (reference sequence). The CDR3 has 15 residues. V lost 5 bases and J lost 7, with 15 bases in between. Authors' methods: Amplifying reference gene primers gave estimates of nucleated cell counts. TCRdb's copy holds only in-frame clones and misses some; the assay was immunoSEQ multiplex PCR. That table furnishes V, J and clone size, whereas the DNA furnished D and trimming. The table has a few hundred thousand clones, roughly 86% seen once.

The source material was PBMCs or T cells enriched from blood (not recorded which). This clonotype was obtained from a woman younger than 45 who had recovered from COVID-19. This chain uses TRBV27 with TRBJ1-6; D remains unclear. CDR3 in amino acids: CASSLESPGNSPLHF. The DNA for the CDR3 is TGTGCCAGCAGTCTAGAAAGCCCGGGGAATTCACCCCTCCACTTT.